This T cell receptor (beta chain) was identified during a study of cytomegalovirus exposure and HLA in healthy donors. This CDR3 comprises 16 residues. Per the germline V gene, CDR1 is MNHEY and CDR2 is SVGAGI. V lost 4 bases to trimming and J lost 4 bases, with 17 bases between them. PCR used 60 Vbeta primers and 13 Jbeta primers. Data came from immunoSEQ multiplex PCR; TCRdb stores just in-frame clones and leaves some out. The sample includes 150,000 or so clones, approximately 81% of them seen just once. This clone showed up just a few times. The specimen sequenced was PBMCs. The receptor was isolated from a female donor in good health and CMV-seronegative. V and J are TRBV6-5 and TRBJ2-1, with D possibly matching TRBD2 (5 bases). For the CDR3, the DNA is TGTGCCAGCAGTTCCCCCCGGGGAGACGCTTACAATGAGCAGTTCTTC. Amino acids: CASSSPRGDAYNEQFF.